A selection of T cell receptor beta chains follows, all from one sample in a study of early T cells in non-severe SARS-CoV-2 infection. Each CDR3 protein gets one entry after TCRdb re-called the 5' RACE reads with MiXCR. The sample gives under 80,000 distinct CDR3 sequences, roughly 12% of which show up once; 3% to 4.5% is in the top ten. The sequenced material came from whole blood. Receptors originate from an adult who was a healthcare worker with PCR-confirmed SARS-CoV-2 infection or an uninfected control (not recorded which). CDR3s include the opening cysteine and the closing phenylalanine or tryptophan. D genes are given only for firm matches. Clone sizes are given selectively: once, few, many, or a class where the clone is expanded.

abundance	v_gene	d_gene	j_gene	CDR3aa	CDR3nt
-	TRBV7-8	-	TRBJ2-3	CASSLVVTDTQYF	TGTGCCAGCAGCTTAGTGGTCACAGATACGCAGTATTTT
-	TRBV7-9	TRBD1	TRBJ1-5	CASSSGTGDQHF	TGTGCCAGCAGCAGCGGGACAGGGGATCAGCATTTT
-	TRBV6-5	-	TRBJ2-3	CASSYGRAGWPTDTQYF	TGTGCCAGCAGTTACGGGAGAGCGGGTTGGCCCACAGATACGCAGTATTTT
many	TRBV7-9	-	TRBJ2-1	CASSPLQGYDNEQFF	TGTGCCAGCAGCCCCTTGCAGGGCTATGACAATGAGCAGTTCTTC
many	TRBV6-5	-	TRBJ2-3	CASRLQGSTDTQYF	TGTGCCAGCAGACTCCAGGGGAGCACAGATACGCAGTATTTT
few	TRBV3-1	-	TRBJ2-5	CASSQTDGETQYF	TGTGCCAGCAGCCAAACCGATGGGGAGACCCAGTACTTC
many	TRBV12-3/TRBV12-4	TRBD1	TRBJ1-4	CASSSSRTGENEKLFF	TGTGCCAGCAGTTCATCTCGGACAGGGGAAAATGAAAAACTGTTTTTT
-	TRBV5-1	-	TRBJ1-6	CASTRMGLPPLHF	TGCGCCAGCACCAGAATGGGACTCCCACCCCTCCACTTT
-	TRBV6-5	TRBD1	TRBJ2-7	CASSADRVFDEQYF	TGTGCCAGCAGTGCTGACAGGGTGTTCGACGAGCAGTACTTC
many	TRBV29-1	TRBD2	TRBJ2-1	CSVEGLAGGGNEQFF	TGCAGCGTTGAGGGACTAGCGGGAGGAGGGAATGAGCAGTTCTTC
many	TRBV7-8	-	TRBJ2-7	CASSPYRAASPDEQYF	TGTGCCAGCAGCCCCTATAGGGCAGCATCCCCTGACGAGCAGTACTTC
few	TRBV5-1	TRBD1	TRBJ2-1	CASSAGTGLLNEQFF	TGCGCCAGCAGCGCCGGGACAGGGTTGTTGAATGAGCAGTTCTTC
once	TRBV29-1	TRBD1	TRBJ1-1	CSVAGGTGEAFF	TGCAGCGTTGCAGGGGGGACAGGTGAAGCTTTCTTT
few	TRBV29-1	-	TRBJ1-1	CSVTTGGDTEAFF	TGCAGCGTAACGACAGGAGGGGACACTGAAGCTTTCTTT
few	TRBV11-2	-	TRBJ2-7	CASSPYYEQYF	TGTGCCAGCAGCCCATACTACGAGCAGTACTTC
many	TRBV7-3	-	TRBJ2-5	CASSISGATGTQYF	TGTGCCAGCAGCATATCGGGGGCCACCGGGACCCAGTACTTC